The source of this T cell receptor beta chain is a study of blood T cell repertoires in COVID-19. Whole-study context: T cells, B-cell-depleted T cells, or PBMCs provided the cDNA or gDNA that served as material.

Participants reported their clinical history, and cohort assignment relied on those reports. Original processing methods: Nucleated cell counts were estimated from reference gene primer amplification. The assay was immunoSEQ multiplex PCR, and TCRdb's table has in-frame clones only and misses some. V and J calls and clone size are as listed in that table; D and trimming were resolved from the DNA. The table includes roughly 430,000 clones, roughly 88% detected once. The CDR3 consists of 16 residues. Germline loops: CDR1 WSHSY, CDR2 SAAADI. J was trimmed by 5 bases and V by 6 bases; bases with no gene match: 3.

The clonotype originates from a woman aged 40 to 50 with acute COVID-19. Sequencing was performed on PBMCs or T cells enriched from blood (not recorded which). V and J are TRBV10-2 and TRBJ2-2; 16 nucleotides agree with TRBD2. The CDR3 coding sequence is TGCGCCAGCAGGGGGACTAGCGGGGGGGCAACCGGGGAGCTGTTTTTT. It encodes CASRGTSGGATGELFF.